The present T cell receptor beta chain was sequenced within a study of cytotoxic CD8 clonotypes in ibrutinib-treated CLL. The wider study: Each sample contained, on average, about 250,000 productive templates and tens of thousands of productive rearrangements.

This clone occurred once. Antigen specificity is unknown. The CDR3 spans 13 residues. Trimming removed 2 bases at V and 7 bases at J, with 11 bases between. Per germline, CDR1 ENHRY and CDR2 SYGVKD. Regarding the study as a whole: Public clonotypes occurred uncommonly; on treatment, they contracted or remained stable. Before falling back toward baseline at progression, clonality had risen at the time of ibrutinib response.

Generated by immunoSEQ multiplex PCR, the TCRdb table keeps only in-frame clones and is missing some. Of around 20,000 clones listed, over 70% were seen once; the top ten hold under 7%. The receptor comes from a human donor with chronic lymphocytic leukemia. The starting material was PBMCs, obtained before ibrutinib treatment. The V call is TRBV10-3, the J call TRBJ2-5; no definite D call. In nucleotides, the CDR3 is TGTGCCATCAGTGAGGATCCCTCAGGGACCCAGTACTTC. This sequence encodes CAISEDPSGTQYF.